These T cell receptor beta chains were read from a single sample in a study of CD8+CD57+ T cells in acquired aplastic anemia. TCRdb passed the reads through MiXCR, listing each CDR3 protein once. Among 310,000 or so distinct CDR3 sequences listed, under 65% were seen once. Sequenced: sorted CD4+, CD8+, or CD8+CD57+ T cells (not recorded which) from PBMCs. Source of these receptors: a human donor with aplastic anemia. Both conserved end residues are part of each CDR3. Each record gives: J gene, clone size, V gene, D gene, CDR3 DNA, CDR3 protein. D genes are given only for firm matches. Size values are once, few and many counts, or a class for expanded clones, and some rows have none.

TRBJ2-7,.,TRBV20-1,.,TGCAGTGGGGCCAGGCAGGGGGGCTACGAGCAGTACTTC,CSGARQGGYEQYF
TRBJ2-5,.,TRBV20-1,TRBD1,TGCAGTGCTAGAGAGGCGGACAGGCAAGAGACCCAGTACTTC,CSAREADRQETQYF
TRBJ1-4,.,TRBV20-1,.,TGCAGTGCTAGGATGACGGGATCGCCTAATGAAAAACTGTTTTTT,CSARMTGSPNEKLFF
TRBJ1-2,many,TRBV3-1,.,TGTGCCAGCAGCCTGTCTACCACCGGGAATAACTATGGCTACACCTTC,CASSLSTTGNNYGYTF
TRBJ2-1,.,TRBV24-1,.,TGTGCCACCAGTGATGCCCACTACAATGAGCAGTTCTTC,CATSDAHYNEQFF
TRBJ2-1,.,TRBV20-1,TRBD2,TGCAGTGCTCGTATTAGCGGGAGTCTTAATGAGCAGTTCTTC,CSARISGSLNEQFF
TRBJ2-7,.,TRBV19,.,TGTGCCAGTAGTGCTGGCAGGGGAGTTACCTACGAGCAGTACTTC,CASSAGRGVTYEQYF
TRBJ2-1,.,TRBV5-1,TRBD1,TGCGCCAGCAGCTTGGTGGGGGGACAGGGGCAGTTCTTC,CASSLVGGQGQFF
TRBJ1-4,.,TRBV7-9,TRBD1,TGTGCCAGCAGCTTATCCGGACAGGGGCCGCCGACGAATGAAAAACTGTTTTTT,CASSLSGQGPPTNEKLFF
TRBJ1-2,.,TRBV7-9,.,TGTGCCAGCAGCTTGGGGATGACAGAGCATAGCTATGGCTATACCTTC,CASSLGMTEHSYGYTF
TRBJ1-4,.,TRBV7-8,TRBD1,TGTGCCAGCAGCTCTCAACAGGGGGTTAATGAAAAACTGTTTTTT,CASSSQQGVNEKLFF
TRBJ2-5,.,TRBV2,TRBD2,TGTGCCAGCAGTGAAGGGACTAGCGTAGGAGAGACCCAGTACTTC,CASSEGTSVGETQYF
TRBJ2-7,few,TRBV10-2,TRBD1,TGCGCCAGCGCTCGGGCAACGGGACAGGTGAACTACGAGCAGTACTTC,CASARATGQVNYEQYF
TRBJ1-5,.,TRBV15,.,TGTGCCACCAGCTTAGACGGCTACAATCAGCCCCAGCATTTT,CATSLDGYNQPQHF
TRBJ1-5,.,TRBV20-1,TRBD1,TGCAGTGCTAGTCTTCAGGGGGCGCTTGGCAATCAGCCCCAGCATTTT,CSASLQGALGNQPQHF
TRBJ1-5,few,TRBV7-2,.,TGTGCCAGCAGCTTAGGTTGGCGGCAGCCCCAGCATTTT,CASSLGWRQPQHF
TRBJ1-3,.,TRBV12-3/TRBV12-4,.,TGTGCCAGCAGTTTAGCCTCCTCTGGAAACACCATATATTTT,CASSLASSGNTIYF
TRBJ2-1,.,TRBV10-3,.,TGTGCCAGCAGTGAACATATAGAGGGTAATCCGCAGTTCTTC,CASSEHIEGNPQFF
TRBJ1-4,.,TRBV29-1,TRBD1,TGCAGCGTTGCCTCCGGGACAGGTCTTGAAAAACTGTTTTTT,CSVASGTGLEKLFF
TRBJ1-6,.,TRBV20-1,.,TGCAGTGCTAGGGCGGGACGGTTTAATTCACCCCTCCACTTT,CSARAGRFNSPLHF
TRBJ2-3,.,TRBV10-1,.,TGCGCCAGCAGTGAGTGGCTAGCTGGTACGCAGTATTTT,CASSEWLAGTQYF
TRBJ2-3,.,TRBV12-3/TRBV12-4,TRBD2,TGTGCCAGCAGCCCCGGACTAGCGGGACCCACAGATACGCAGTATTTT,CASSPGLAGPTDTQYF
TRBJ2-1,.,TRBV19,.,TGTGCCAGTAGTATCGAAGGAGGGGGGGTGTACAATGAGCAGTTCTTC,CASSIEGGGVYNEQFF
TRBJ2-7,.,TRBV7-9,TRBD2,TGTGCCAGCAGCTTTAGCGGGTGGCGCTACGAGCAGTACTTC,CASSFSGWRYEQYF
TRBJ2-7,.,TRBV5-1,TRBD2,TGCGCCAGCAGCATACTAGCGGGAGTAGGAGAGCAGTACTTC,CASSILAGVGEQYF
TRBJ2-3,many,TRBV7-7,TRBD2,TGTACCAGCAGCTTAAGCGCCCCGGGACTAGAGTATACAGATACGCAGTATTTT,CTSSLSAPGLEYTDTQYF
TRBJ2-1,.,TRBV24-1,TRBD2,TGTGCCACCAGTGGGTCAACGGGGGGGCATCTTAATGAGCAGTTCTTC,CATSGSTGGHLNEQFF
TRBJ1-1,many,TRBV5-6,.,TGTGCCAGCAGCTTAGGCAGAAGGGCTTTCTTT,CASSLGRRAFF
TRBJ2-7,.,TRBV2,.,TGTGCCAGCAGTGAAGTGGGACGGGGGTACGAGCAGTACTTC,CASSEVGRGYEQYF
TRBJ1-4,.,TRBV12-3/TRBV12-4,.,TGTGCCAGCAGTTTAGACAGTCAGGAAAAACTGTTTTTT,CASSLDSQEKLFF
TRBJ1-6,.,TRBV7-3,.,TGTGCCAGCAGCTTAGGGGGTTCTGATTCACCCCTCCACTTT,CASSLGGSDSPLHF
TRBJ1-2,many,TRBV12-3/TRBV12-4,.,TGTGCCAGCAGTTCGCTTGGGGATGGCTACACCTTC,CASSSLGDGYTF
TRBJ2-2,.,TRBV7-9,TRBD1,TGTGCCAGCAGCTCGGCATTTGGACAGGGTGGGACGGACACCGGGGAGCTGTTTTTT,CASSSAFGQGGTDTGELFF
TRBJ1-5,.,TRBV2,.,TGTGCCAGCAGTGTCAACGAAGGGAGGGTCAATCAGCCCCAGCATTTC,CASSVNEGRVNQPQHF
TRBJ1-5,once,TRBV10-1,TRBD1,TGCGCCAGCAGGACAGGGTATAGCAATCAGCCCCAGCATTTT,CASRTGYSNQPQHF
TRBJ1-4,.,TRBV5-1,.,TGCGCCAGCAGTGAGGGCGGTAAGCGTGAAAAACTGTTTTTT,CASSEGGKREKLFF
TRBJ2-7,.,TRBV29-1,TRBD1,TGCAGCGTGTTGACAGGGTTTGGGTACGAGCAGTACTTC,CSVLTGFGYEQYF
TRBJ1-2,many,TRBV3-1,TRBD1,TGTGCCAGCAGCCAAGCCCTCGGGACAGGGTACCTTGGCTACACCTTC,CASSQALGTGYLGYTF
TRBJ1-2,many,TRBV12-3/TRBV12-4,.,TGTGCCAGCAGTCGGGAAATTGACTATGGCTACACCTTC,CASSREIDYGYTF
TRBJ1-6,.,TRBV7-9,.,TGTGCCAGCAGCATACCGGGACAACAGTCCGCCACCATCCACTTT,CASSIPGQQSATIHF
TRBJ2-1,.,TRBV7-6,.,TGTGCCAGCAGCCTCGCTGGGGTAGATGAGCAGTTCTTC,CASSLAGVDEQFF
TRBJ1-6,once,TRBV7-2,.,TGTGCCAGCAGTTGGACCCGGGACTCTGGGCCCCTCCACTTT,CASSWTRDSGPLHF
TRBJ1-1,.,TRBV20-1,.,TGCAGTCCCGGCAGGTACACTGAAGCTTTCTTT,CSPGRYTEAFF
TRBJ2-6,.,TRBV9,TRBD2,TGTGCCAGCAGCCTATTAAGCGGGGGTACCAACGTCCTGACTTTC,CASSLLSGGTNVLTF
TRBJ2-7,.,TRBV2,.,TGTGCCAGCGCCGGTCCGGGAGCATGGGAGCAGTACTTC,CASAGPGAWEQYF
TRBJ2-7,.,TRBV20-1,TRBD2,TGCAGTGCTTTACCGGGGAGCGGGAGCTCCTACGAGCAGTACTTC,CSALPGSGSSYEQYF
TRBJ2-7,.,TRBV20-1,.,TGCAGTGCTAGCCACAGGGATGGCCACGAGCAGTACTTC,CSASHRDGHEQYF
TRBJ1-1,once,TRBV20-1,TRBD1,TGCAGTGCTGATGGGACAGCCAACACTGGAGCTCTCTTT,CSADGTANTGALF
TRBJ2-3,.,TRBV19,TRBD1,TGTGCCAGTAAACCGGGACAGACCTACAATGAGCAGTATTTT,CASKPGQTYNEQYF
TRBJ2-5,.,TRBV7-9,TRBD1,TGTGCCAGCAGCTTAGGAGCAGGGGGGACCCAGTACTTC,CASSLGAGGTQYF
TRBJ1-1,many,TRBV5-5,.,TGTGCCAGCAGCTCCTCAGGGCCCCTAGGCCGGAACACTGAAGCTTTCTTT,CASSSSGPLGRNTEAFF
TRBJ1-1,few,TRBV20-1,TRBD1,TGCAGTGCCAGGGGGCTGGGACGGGACACTGAAGCTTTCTTT,CSARGLGRDTEAFF